Listed here are 14 T cell receptor beta chains from one sample, sequenced in a study of vaccination and CD4 T cells after COVID-19. The study sequenced cultured CD4+ T cell DNA using the Oncomine TCR Beta short-read assay. TCRdb re-analysed the PCR reads in MiXCR, keeping a single row per CDR3 protein. The repertoire includes under 25,000 distinct CDR3 sequences, about 56% of them detected once, and nearly 6% sits in the top ten. Treatment specified: approximately nine-day PBMC culture with coronavirus spike peptide pools or control peptides (ViraFEST assay). No antigen is known for these receptors. The sample taken for sequencing was CD4+ T cells from blood, cultured in vitro. The source of these receptors is a human donor who had recovered from COVID-19.

The chain recombines TRBV11-3 with TRBJ2-1, with TRBD2 matching over 9 bases. Germline trimming cut 3 bases from V and 8 bases from J; bases unmatched to any gene: 11. Germline V CDR1 and CDR2: SGHNT, YENEEA. The CDR3 is 16 amino acids. The CDR3 loop reads CASSFGGREISDEQFF. The CDR3 DNA sequence: TGTGCCAGCAGCTTTGGCGGGAGGGAGATCAGTGATGAGCAGTTCTTC.

J is TRBJ2-2 and V is TRBV19; no reliable D call. This CDR3 comprises 13 residues. V gave up 6 bases and J gave up 1 base, with 6 bases separating them. The germline V gene has CDR1 LNHDA and CDR2 SQIVND (reference sequence). The CDR3 loop reads CASRSQNTGELFF. CDR3 in DNA: TGTGCCAGTAGATCCCAGAACACCGGGGAGCTGTTTTTT.

The chain joins TRBV27 to TRBJ2-3; weak D call: TRBD1 (6 bases). The CDR3 covers 17 residues. Germline CDR1 and CDR2: MNHEY and SMNVEV (reference sequence). V was pared by 4 bases and J by 2 bases, with 19 bases between. CDR3 sequence reads: CASSSITGYTYTDTQYF. In nucleotides, the CDR3 is TGTGCCAGCAGTTCTATTACAGGGTATACATACACAGATACGCAGTATTTT.

The genes are TRBV20-1 and TRBJ2-5, with 11 bases matching TRBD2. CDR3 size: 17 residues. J was trimmed by 0 bases and V by 2 bases; bases with no gene match: 8. Germline V gene sequence: CDR1 DFQATT, CDR2 SNEGSKA (reference sequence). The CDR3 region has the DNA TGCAGTGCTAGACAGGTAGCGGGAGGGCCGTACCAAGAGACCCAGTACTTC. It translates to CSARQVAGGPYQETQYF.

This clonotype has only a few counts. The CDR3: CASSLYTGASYNEQFF. The CDR3 DNA sequence: TGTGCCAGCAGTTTATATACGGGGGCCTCCTACAATGAGCAGTTCTTC. The chain joins TRBV27 to TRBJ2-1, with D perhaps being TRBD1 or TRBD2 (6 bases each). The germline gives CDR1 MNHEY, CDR2 SMNVEV (reference sequence). V was trimmed by 1 base and J by 0 bases, leaving 10 bases between them. This CDR3 contains 16 residues.

This clonotype was observed a few times. This chain connects TRBV11-3 to TRBJ1-1, with D maybe TRBD1 (6 bases). This CDR3 is built from 13 residues. Germline V gene sequence: CDR1 SGHNT, CDR2 YENEEA. V was clipped by 4 bases and J by 1 base, with 7 bases between them. CDR3 nucleotide sequence: TGTGCCAGCAGCTCGACAGGGAACACTGAAGCTTTCTTT. Its translation: CASSSTGNTEAFF.

This chain uses TRBV27 with TRBJ2-5; 11 nucleotides align to TRBD2. Per the germline V gene, CDR1 is MNHEY and CDR2 is SMNVEV (reference sequence). The V and J ends lost 4 bases and 2 bases, in that order; junction bases with no gene match: 6. CDR3 length equals 16 residues. The chain's CDR3 is CASSSLAGGQQETQYF. DNA of the CDR3: TGTGCCAGCAGTTCCCTAGCGGGAGGCCAACAAGAGACCCAGTACTTC.

The rearrangement joins TRBV24-1 to TRBJ2-1; TRBD1 might be the D (6 bases). Germline V CDR1 and CDR2: KGHDR, SFDVKD. The CDR3 has 14 residues. V was clipped by 2 bases and J by 2 bases, with 6 bases between them. CDR3 in amino acids: CATSDWGPYNEQFF. The CDR3 DNA is TGTGCCACCAGTGATTGGGGGCCCTACAATGAGCAGTTCTTC.

The V and J genes are TRBV4-2 and TRBJ1-6, with a possible D match to TRBD1 (5 bases). This CDR3 comprises 15 residues. With 0 bases removed from V and 10 bases from J, the gap between germline ends came to 13 bases. The germline V gene encodes CDR1 LGHNA and CDR2 YNFKEQ. DNA for the CDR3: TGTGCCAGCAGCCAAGATTGGGGGGGACGGTCACCCCTCCACTTT. It is translated as CASSQDWGGRSPLHF.

The rearrangement uses TRBV20-1 and TRBJ1-1; D is perhaps TRBD1 (5 bases). This CDR3 region has 14 residues. V lost 0 bases, J lost 1 base, and 9 bases lay in between. The germline V gene encodes CDR1 DFQATT and CDR2 SNEGSKA (reference sequence). CDR3 sequence reads: CSARDWGPNTEAFF. DNA for the CDR3: TGCAGTGCTAGAGATTGGGGACCGAACACTGAAGCTTTCTTT.

The chain carries TRBV7-8 and TRBJ2-1; no clear D. Trimming took 8 bases from V and 0 from J, leaving 11 bases between them. Germline values: CDR1 SGHVS, CDR2 FQNEAQ. This CDR3 region has 14 residues. CDR3 residues: CASLAPSSYNEQFF. CDR3 bases: TGTGCCAGCCTCGCTCCGAGCTCCTACAATGAGCAGTTCTTC.

This clonotype has a handful of counts. This chain uses TRBV20-1 with TRBJ1-5, with TRBD1 matching 9 bases. This CDR3 has 15 residues. V lost 0 bases, J lost 5 bases, and 5 bases stayed unmatched. The germline V gene encodes CDR1 DFQATT and CDR2 SNEGSKA (reference sequence). CDR3 DNA: TGCAGTGCTAGAGAGACAGGGGGAATAGATCAGCCCCAGCATTTT. It yields the protein CSARETGGIDQPQHF.

This clonotype was seen a few times. This sequence joins TRBV20-1 and TRBJ2-1, with a weak D call TRBD2 (6 bases). V lost 3 bases to trimming and J lost 3 bases, with 15 bases between them. Germline loops: CDR1 DFQATT, CDR2 SNEGSKA (reference sequence). CDR3 length equals 15 residues. The CDR3 sequence: CSASYTGLLYNEQFF. DNA for the CDR3: TGCAGTGCTAGCTATACGGGACTCCTCTACAATGAGCAGTTCTTC.

V gene TRBV19 combines with J gene TRBJ2-7; 9 nucleotides align to TRBD1. The CDR3 runs 15 residues. V was pared by 6 bases and J by 7 bases, with 13 bases of the junction left unmatched. CDR1 and CDR2 from the germline V gene are LNHDA and SQIVND (reference sequence). The chain's CDR3 is CASSQQGAAPQEQYF. The CDR3 nucleotides read TGTGCCAGTAGCCAACAGGGGGCCGCCCCGCAAGAGCAGTACTTC.